Shown below are 7 T cell receptor beta chains from a single sample sequenced in a study of CD8 T cells in Susac syndrome. The authors reverse transcribed roughly 0.5 to 1 ug RNA with random hexamers. TCRdb itself ran the immunoSEQ multiplex PCR reads through MiXCR, one entry per CDR3 protein. The profile shows around 170,000 distinct CDR3 sequences, 92% of them singletons. The sequencing sample was made of CD4+ T cells from PBMCs. These receptors came from a human donor in good health.

This chain links TRBV20-1 with TRBJ2-7; TRBD1 is a possible D gene (6 bases). Trimming took 5 bases from V and 5 from J, leaving 22 bases between them. Germline CDR1 is DFQATT and CDR2 is SNEGSKA (reference sequence). The CDR3 is made up of 15 amino acids. As DNA, the CDR3 is TGCAGTGCTCTTCTCCCAGGGGCCTTGAGGGACGAGCAGTACTTC. It encodes CSALLPGALRDEQYF.

The chain joins TRBV7-2 to TRBJ2-5; perhaps TRBD2 as D (6 bases). Germline CDR1 is SGHTA and CDR2 is FQGNSA. V lost 6 bases, J lost 5 bases, and 13 bases lay in between. This CDR3 is built from 13 residues. CDR3 nucleotides: TGTGCCAGCAGGGGGGGACCCCTGGAGACCCAGTACTTC. Translated: CASRGGPLETQYF.

The rearrangement joins TRBV29-1 to TRBJ2-7; D perhaps matches TRBD1 (5 bases). CDR1 and CDR2 (germline): SQVTM, ANQGSEA. V lost 1 base, J lost 5 bases, and 9 bases lay in between. This CDR3 region has 12 residues. Written as DNA, the CDR3 is TGCAGCGTTGAAGGGGGCTCGAACGAGCAGTACTTC. As protein: CSVEGGSNEQYF.

The V and J genes are TRBV6-5 and TRBJ1-5; no clear D. The CDR3 is 14 residues long. The germline gives CDR1 MNHEY, CDR2 SVGAGI. Trimming left V 5 bases short and J 0 bases short, with 8 bases between. In nucleotides, the CDR3 is TGTGCCAGCAGTCGTTATTATAGCAATCAGCCCCAGCATTTT. It is translated as CASSRYYSNQPQHF.

This chain connects TRBV24-1 to TRBJ2-3, with D possibly being TRBD2 (5 bases). This CDR3 region has 15 residues. CDR1 and CDR2 (germline): KGHDR, SFDVKD. V lost 0 bases and J lost 5, with 11 bases in between. CDR3 residues: CATSDLPGRGDTQYF. In DNA form, the CDR3 reads TGTGCCACCAGTGATTTGCCAGGACGGGGAGATACGCAGTATTTT.

The genes are TRBV3-1 and TRBJ2-7; 7 bases fit TRBD2. The trim removed 1 base at V and 0 bases at J, leaving 3 bases unmatched. Germline CDR1 LGHDT, CDR2 YNNKEL (reference sequence). There are 15 residues in the CDR3. The DNA for the CDR3 is TGTGCCAGCAGCCAAGCCGGGAGGTTCTCCTACGAGCAGTACTTC. This codes for CASSQAGRFSYEQYF.

The genes are TRBV6-2 or TRBV6-3 and TRBJ2-1; 8 bases match TRBD2. The CDR3 consists of 13 residues. CDR1 is MNHEY, CDR2 SVGEGT, per germline. The V gene end was trimmed by 5 bases and the J gene end by 11 bases; junction bases not matched to a gene: 8. CDR3 in DNA: TGTGCCAGCAGTCCAATAGCGGGACTCCAGCAGTTCTTC. Amino acids: CASSPIAGLQQFF.